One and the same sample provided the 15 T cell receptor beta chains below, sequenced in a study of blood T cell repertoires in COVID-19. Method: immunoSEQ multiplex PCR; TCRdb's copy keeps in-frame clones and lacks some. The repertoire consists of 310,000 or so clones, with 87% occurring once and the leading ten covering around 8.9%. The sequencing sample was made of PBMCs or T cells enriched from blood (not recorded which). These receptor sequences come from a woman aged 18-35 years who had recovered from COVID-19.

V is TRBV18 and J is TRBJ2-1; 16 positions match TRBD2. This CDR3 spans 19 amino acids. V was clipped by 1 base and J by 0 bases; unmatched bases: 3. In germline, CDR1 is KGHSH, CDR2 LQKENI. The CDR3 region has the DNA TGTGCCAGCTCACCACTGGGACTAGCGGGAGGGAGCTCCTACAATGAGCAGTTCTTC. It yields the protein CASSPLGLAGGSSYNEQFF.

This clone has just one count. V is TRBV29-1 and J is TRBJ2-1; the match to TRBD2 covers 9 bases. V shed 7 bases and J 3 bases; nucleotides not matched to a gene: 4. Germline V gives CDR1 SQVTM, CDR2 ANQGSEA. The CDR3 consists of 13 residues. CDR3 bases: TGCAGCGGTAGACTAGCGGTCTACAATGAGCAGTTCTTC. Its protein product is CSGRLAVYNEQFF.

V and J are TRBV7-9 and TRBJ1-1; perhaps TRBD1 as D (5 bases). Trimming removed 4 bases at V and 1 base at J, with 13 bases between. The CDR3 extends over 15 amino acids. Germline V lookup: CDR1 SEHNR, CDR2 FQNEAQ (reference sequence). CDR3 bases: TGTGCCAGCAGCTCCCAATTCACAGGGAACACTGAAGCTTTCTTT. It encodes CASSSQFTGNTEAFF.

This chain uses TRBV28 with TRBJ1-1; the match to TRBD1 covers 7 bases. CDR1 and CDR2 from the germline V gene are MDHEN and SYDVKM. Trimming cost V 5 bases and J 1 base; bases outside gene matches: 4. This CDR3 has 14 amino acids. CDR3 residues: CASSPRTGNTEAFF. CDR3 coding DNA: TGTGCCAGCAGTCCCCGGACAGGGAACACTGAAGCTTTCTTT.

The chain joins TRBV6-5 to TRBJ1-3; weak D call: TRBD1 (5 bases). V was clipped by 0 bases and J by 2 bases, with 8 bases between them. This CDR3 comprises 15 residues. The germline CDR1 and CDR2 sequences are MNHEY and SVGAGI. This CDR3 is CASSYSGGAGNTIYF. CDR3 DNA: TGTGCCAGCAGTTACTCGGGAGGGGCTGGAAACACCATATATTTT.

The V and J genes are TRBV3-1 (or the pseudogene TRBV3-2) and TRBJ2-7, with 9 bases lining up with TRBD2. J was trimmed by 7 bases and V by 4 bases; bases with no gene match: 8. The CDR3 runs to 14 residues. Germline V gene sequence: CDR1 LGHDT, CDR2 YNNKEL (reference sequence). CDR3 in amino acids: CASSRSGGTGEQYF. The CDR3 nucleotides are TGTGCCAGCAGCCGCAGCGGGGGGACGGGGGAGCAGTACTTC.

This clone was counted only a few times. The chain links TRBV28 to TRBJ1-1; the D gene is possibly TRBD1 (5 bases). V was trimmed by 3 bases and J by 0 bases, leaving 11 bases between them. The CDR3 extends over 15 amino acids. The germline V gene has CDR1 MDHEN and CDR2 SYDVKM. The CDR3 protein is CASSFMGGMNTEAFF. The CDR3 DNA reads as TGTGCCAGCAGTTTCATGGGGGGAATGAACACTGAAGCTTTCTTT.

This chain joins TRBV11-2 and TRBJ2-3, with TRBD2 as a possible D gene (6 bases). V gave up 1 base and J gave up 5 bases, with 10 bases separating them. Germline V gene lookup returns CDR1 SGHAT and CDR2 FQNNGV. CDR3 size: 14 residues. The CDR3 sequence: CASSLGLGGDTQYF. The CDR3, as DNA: TGTGCCAGCAGCTTAGGACTAGGTGGAGATACGCAGTATTTT.

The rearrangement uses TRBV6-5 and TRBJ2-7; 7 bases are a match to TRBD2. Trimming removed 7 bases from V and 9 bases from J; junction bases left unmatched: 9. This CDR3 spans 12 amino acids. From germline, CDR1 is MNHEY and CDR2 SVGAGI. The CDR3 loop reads CASIGLVVGQYF. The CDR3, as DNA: TGTGCCAGCATAGGACTAGTCGTGGGGCAGTACTTC.

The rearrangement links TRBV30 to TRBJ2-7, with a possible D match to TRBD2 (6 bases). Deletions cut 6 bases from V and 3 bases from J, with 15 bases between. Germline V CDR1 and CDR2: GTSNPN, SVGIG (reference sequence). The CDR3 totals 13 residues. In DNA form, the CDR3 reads TGTGCCTGTGCCCGGGACTTCCACTACGAGCAGTACTTC. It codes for CACARDFHYEQYF.

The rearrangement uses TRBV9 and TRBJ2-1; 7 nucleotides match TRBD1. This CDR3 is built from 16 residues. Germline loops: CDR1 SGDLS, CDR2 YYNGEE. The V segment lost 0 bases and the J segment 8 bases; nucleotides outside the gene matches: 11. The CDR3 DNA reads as TGTGCCAGCAGCGTAGCTGGGGCAGGGGGTCAGTATGAGCAGTTCTTC. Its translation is CASSVAGAGGQYEQFF.

CDR3 loop: CASSSPGRDYTEAFF. The CDR3 DNA sequence: TGTGCCAGCAGTTCGCCCGGCAGGGACTACACTGAAGCTTTCTTT. V and J are TRBV28 and TRBJ1-1; D perhaps matches TRBD1 (5 bases). The ends were cut back, 4 bases at V and 3 bases at J, with 15 bases in the middle. This CDR3 region has 15 residues. Germline V gene data show CDR1 as MDHEN and CDR2 as SYDVKM.

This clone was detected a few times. CDR3 loop: CASNPGMNTEAFF. CDR3 nucleotide sequence: TGTGCCAGTAATCCAGGCATGAACACTGAAGCTTTCTTT. The J gene is TRBJ1-1, the V gene TRBV19; D gene unclear. Germline CDR1 and CDR2: LNHDA and SQIVND (reference sequence). The CDR3 loop spans 13 amino acids. V was cut by 7 bases and J by 0 bases, with 9 bases left in between.

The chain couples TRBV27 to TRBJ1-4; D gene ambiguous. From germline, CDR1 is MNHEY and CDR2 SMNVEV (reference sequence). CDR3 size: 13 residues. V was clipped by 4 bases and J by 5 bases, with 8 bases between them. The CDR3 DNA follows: TGTGCCAGCAGTTGGAGGCGGAATGAAAAACTGTTTTTT. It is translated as CASSWRRNEKLFF.

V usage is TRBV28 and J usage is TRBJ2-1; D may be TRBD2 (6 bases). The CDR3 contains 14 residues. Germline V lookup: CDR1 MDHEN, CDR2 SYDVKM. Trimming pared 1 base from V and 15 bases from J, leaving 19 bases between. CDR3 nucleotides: TGTGCCAGCAGTTTATATATTGGAGGGCCGGGGCCGTTCTTC. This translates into CASSLYIGGPGPFF.